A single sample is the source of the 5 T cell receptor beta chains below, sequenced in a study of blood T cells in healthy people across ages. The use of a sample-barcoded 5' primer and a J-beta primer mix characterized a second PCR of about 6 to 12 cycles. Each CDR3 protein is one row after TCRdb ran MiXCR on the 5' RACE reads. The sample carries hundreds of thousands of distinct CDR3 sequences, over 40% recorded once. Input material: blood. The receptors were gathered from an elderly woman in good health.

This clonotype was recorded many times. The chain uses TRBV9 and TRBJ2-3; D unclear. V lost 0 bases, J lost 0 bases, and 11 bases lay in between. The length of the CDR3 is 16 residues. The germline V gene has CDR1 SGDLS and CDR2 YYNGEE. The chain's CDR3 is CASSVGGRASTDTQYF. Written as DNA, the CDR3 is TGTGCCAGCAGCGTAGGCGGCCGGGCTAGCACAGATACGCAGTATTTT.

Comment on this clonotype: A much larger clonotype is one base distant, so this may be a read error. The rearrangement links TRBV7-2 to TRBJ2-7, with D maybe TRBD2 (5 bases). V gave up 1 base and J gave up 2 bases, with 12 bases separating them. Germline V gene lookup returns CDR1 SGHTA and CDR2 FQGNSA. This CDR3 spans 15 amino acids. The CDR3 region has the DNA TGTGCCAGCAGCTTAGTCACGGGGAAAACCTACGAGCAGTACTTC. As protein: CASSLVTGKTYEQYF.

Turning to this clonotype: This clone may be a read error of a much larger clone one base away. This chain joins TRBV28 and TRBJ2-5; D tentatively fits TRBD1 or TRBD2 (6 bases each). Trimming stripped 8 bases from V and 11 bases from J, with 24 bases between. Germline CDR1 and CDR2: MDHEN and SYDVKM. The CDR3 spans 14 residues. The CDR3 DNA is TGTGCCAGCTGGAGGGGGTTCTCTTCGTCGGGGCAGTACTTC. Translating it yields CASWRGFSSSGQYF.

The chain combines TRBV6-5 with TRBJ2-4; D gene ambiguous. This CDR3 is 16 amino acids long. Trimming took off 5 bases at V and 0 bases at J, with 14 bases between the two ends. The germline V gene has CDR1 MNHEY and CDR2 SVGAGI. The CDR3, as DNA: TGTGCCAGCAGTCCAGGAGAGGCTCTAGCCAAAAACATTCAGTACTTC. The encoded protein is CASSPGEALAKNIQYF.

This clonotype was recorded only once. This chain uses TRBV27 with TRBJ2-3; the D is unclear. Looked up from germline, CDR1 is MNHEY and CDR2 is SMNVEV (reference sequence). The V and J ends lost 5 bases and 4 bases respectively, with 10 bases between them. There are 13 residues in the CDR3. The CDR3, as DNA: TGTGCCAGCAGTGCGACGATGTCAGATACGCAGTATTTT. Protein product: CASSATMSDTQYF.